This TCR beta chain was sequenced in a study of graft-versus-host responses after intestinal transplantation. Study at large: All recipients were transplanted with multivisceral, liver-intestinal, or isolated intestinal grafts. Anti-thymocyte globulin induction, then tacrolimus and steroids for two to four years, went to all recipients. Regarding the study as a whole: The marrow of recipients harbored GvH clones, and ileum or blood showed some of them first.

Details on this clone: What it recognizes is unknown.

TCRdb's table, derived via immunoSEQ multiplex PCR, lists solely in-frame clones and lacks some. The sample has roughly 25,000 clones; approximately 93% are singletons. CDR3 length: 14 residues. The junction had 9 bases not matched to a gene; V was cut back by 1 base and J by 8 bases. Germline-derived CDR1 and CDR2 are GTSNPN and SVGIG (reference sequence). The sequencing used PBMCs, collected 18 days after transplant. The V call is TRBV30, the J call TRBJ1-2; 8 bases line up with TRBD1. The receptor was isolated from a human patient who received an intestinal transplant, so some T cells may come from the graft donor. CDR3 DNA: TGTGCCTGGAGTGCTGGACAGGGTCTAGGAGGCTACACCTTC. It codes for CAWSAGQGLGGYTF.